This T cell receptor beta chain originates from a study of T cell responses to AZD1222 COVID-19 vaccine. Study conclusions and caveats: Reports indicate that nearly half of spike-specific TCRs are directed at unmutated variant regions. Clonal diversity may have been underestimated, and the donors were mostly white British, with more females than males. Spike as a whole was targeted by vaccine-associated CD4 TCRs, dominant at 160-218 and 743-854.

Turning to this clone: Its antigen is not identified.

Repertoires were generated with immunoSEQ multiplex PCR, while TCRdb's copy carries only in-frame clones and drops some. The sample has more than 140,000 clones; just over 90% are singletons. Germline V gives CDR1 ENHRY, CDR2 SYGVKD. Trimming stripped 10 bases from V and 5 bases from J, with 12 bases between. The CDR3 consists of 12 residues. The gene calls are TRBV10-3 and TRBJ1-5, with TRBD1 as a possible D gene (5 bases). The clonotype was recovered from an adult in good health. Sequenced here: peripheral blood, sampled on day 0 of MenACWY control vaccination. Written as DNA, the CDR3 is TGTGCCAGTAACCAGGGAGATCAGCCCCAGCATTTT. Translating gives CASNQGDQPQHF.